This T cell receptor (beta chain) came from a study of blood T cell repertoires in COVID-19. Across the whole study: Acute and convalescent COVID-19 specimens originated in the United States, Italy and Spain. T cells, B-cell-depleted T cells, or PBMCs provided the cDNA or gDNA that served as material.

This CDR3 has 17 amino acids. V was trimmed by 3 bases and J by 1 base, leaving 16 bases between them. Germline lookup yields CDR1 MNHEY and CDR2 SVGEGT. In the authors' workflow: Estimates of nucleated cell counts were drawn from the amplification of reference gene primers. Profiling relied on immunoSEQ multiplex PCR, and the TCRdb table lists in-frame clones only, not all of them. D and trimming were read from the DNA, whereas the V and J calls and clone size are those reported in that table. The data hold 150,000 or so clones, with about 88% observed a single time. Sequenced material: peripheral blood. This receptor was obtained from a man younger than 30 with acute or convalescent COVID-19. The chain uses TRBV6-2 or TRBV6-3 and TRBJ1-5, with a tentative D call TRBD1 (6 bases). Written as DNA, the CDR3 is TGTGCCAGCAGTTATGGGTTCCGGGGGGCCAGCAATCAGCCCCAGCATTTT. Translated, it gives CASSYGFRGASNQPQHF.